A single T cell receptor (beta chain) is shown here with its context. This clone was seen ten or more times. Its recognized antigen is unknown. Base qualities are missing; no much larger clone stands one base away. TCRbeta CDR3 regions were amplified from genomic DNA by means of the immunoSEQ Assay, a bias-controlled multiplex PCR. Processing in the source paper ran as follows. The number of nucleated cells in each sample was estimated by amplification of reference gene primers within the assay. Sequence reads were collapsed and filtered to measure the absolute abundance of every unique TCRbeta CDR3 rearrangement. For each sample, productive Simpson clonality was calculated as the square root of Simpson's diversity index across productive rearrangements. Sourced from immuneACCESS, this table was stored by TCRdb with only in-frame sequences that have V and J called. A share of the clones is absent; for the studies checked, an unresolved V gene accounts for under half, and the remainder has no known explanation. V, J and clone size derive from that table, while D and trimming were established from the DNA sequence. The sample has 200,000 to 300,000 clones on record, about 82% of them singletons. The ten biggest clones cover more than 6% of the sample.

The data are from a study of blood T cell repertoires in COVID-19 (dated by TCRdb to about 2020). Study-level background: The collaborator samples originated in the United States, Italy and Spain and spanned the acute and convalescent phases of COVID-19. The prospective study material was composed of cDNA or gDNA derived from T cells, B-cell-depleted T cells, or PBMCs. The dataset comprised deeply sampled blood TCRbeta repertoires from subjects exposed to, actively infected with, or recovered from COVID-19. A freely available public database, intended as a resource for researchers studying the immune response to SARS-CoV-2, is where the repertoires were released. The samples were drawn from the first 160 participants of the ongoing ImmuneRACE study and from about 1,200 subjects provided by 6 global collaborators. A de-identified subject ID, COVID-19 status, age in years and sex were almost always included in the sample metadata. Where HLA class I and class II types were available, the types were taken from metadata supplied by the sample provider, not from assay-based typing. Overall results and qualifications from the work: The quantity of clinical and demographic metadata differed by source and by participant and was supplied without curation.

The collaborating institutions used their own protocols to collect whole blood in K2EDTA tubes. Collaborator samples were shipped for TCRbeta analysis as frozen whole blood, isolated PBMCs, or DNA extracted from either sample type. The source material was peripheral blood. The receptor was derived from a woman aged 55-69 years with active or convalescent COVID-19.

CDR3 region: CASSLQGISNQPQHF. The DNA sequence is given as TGTGCCAGCAGTTTACAGGGGATCAGCAATCAGCCCCAGCATTTT. This chain joins TRBV27 to TRBJ1-5; the D gene is perhaps TRBD1, from 6 matching bases. Via the germline V gene (reference sequence), CDR1 is MNHEY and CDR2 SMNVEV. V is shortened by 2 bases, J by 1 base, and the region joining them spans 9 bases. The CDR3 holds 15 amino acids from the cysteine to the phenylalanine. Of all the DNA, just the CDR3 is kept, 45 bases in frame from base 1.